This TCR beta chain came from a study of CD8 T cells in ankylosing spondylitis (dated by TCRdb to about 2017). With regard to the full study: To find TCR variants linked to disease, the study profiled T cell receptor beta repertoires in ankylosing spondylitis patients and healthy donors. The full study cohort comprised 25 ankylosing spondylitis patients and around 100 healthy donors. Samples of peripheral blood were taken, and for ankylosing spondylitis patients, synovial fluid was collected as well. Beyond this particular receptor, the publication reports: Blood from ankylosing spondylitis patients appeared to be characterized by a TCR beta motif composed of 7 to 9 highly homologous amino acid variants. The disease-linked clones showed a CD8+ phenotype and occurred at relatively low frequencies in peripheral blood. The disease-linked clones were reported as significantly enriched in matched synovial fluid samples from ankylosing spondylitis patients. Some TCR beta motif variants had previously been reported in synovial fluid and blood of reactive arthritis patients, which suggested common disease-initiation mechanisms.

The sequencing machine was an Illumina HiSeq 2500. TCR beta libraries were prepared by quantitative 5'-RACE with molecular barcodes. In the authors' own workflow: A new computational method based on a probabilistic model of VDJ rearrangement was used to identify disease-linked TCR variants. TCRdb ran its own pipeline on the public reads, namely fastp trimming at Q25 and MiXCR clone calling, and kept in-frame beta chains. Here each entry gathers all rows of one CDR3 protein and keeps the most common genes and DNA. These V and J calls rely on TCRdb rather than the paper's analysis. The sample table contains 500,000 to 650,000 distinct CDR3 sequences; only one count was recorded for roughly 5% of them. The ten largest clones represent around 3.4% of the sample. V is trimmed back by 5 bases and J by 12 bases, and the junction contains 12 bases that no gene match accounts for. The CDR3 runs 15 residues from the cysteine to the phenylalanine. Only CDR3 DNA remains: 45 bases, in frame from the first base.

This clonotype appeared many times. Its antigen is not yet known. The input lacks base qualities; no much larger clone sits a single base away. Recombination linked TRBV12-3 or TRBV12-4 to TRBJ2-1; TRBD2 lines up with 11 middle nucleotides. The origin of this receptor is a male donor with ankylosing spondylitis. The specimen sequenced was blood, either unsorted or a sorted T cell fraction (not recorded which). The DNA reads TGTGCCAGCAGTCCACGACTAGCGGGGAGGGTGGCGCAGTTCTTC. Its translation is CASSPRLAGRVAQFF.